A single sample gave rise to the 26 T cell receptor beta chains below, sequenced in a study of T cell repertoires in cytomegalovirus infection. These receptors have no known antigen. One entry per CDR3 protein results from TCRdb running MiXCR on the reads. The sample shows fewer than 150,000 distinct CDR3 sequences, 30% to 35% of them seen only once. Sample: CD8+ T cells from cultured PBMCs, taken from culture after CMV antigen stimulation. The receptors were sampled from a human donor in good health (CMV status not recorded). Some clones in this sample may be carry-over from other donors' samples.

The chain carries TRBV10-3 and TRBJ2-5; D could derive from TRBD1 or TRBD2 (5 bases each). CDR3 length: 16 amino acids. CDR1 is ENHRY and CDR2 is SYGVKD in the germline V gene. Trimming removed 0 bases from V and 5 bases from J, with 16 bases in between. In DNA form, the CDR3 reads TGTGCCATCAGTGAGTCCGCGGTAGGGACGAGCGAGACCCAGTACTTC. Translation: CAISESAVGTSETQYF.

The CDR3 nucleotides are TGTGCCAGCAGTTACTTTGCGGGGGGGGGCACAGATACGCAGTATTTT. The encoded protein is CASSYFAGGGTDTQYF. The chain employs TRBV6-5 and TRBJ2-3; 9 nucleotides match TRBD2. Germline loops: CDR1 MNHEY, CDR2 SVGAGI. This CDR3 is built from 16 residues. V shed 1 base and J 1 base; nucleotides not matched to a gene: 3.

The chain combines TRBV4-2 with TRBJ2-7; 12 bases map to TRBD2. There are 17 residues in the CDR3. Germline loops: CDR1 LGHNA, CDR2 YNFKEQ. V shed 0 bases, J shed 1 base, and the junction held 4 bases outside the gene matches. The CDR3 region is CASSQDASGGGSYEQYF. DNA for the CDR3: TGTGCCAGCAGCCAAGACGCTAGCGGGGGGGGTTCCTACGAGCAGTACTTC.

This clonotype was detected only a few times. The J gene is TRBJ2-1, the V gene TRBV3-1; D not certain. Trimming removed 0 bases at V and 0 bases at J, with 9 bases between. Germline values: CDR1 LGHDT, CDR2 YNNKEL (reference sequence). This CDR3 has 16 residues. The CDR3: CASSQDIGSSYNEQFF. The CDR3 DNA follows: TGTGCCAGCAGCCAAGATATAGGCAGCTCCTACAATGAGCAGTTCTTC.

This clonotype has at least ten counts. This chain joins TRBV6-1 and TRBJ1-4; 10 bases align to TRBD1. This CDR3 has 19 residues. J gave up 8 bases and V 1 base, and 16 bases lay outside the gene matches. The germline CDR1 and CDR2 sequences are MNHNS and SASEGT. CDR3 in DNA: TGTGCCAGCAGTGAAGGGGCTATTCTACCGGGACAGGGGACGGAAAAACTGTTTTTT. It encodes CASSEGAILPGQGTEKLFF.

This clonotype was detected once. The rearrangement uses TRBV25-1 and TRBJ2-4, with 13 bases lining up with TRBD2. The CDR3 extends over 15 amino acids. Per germline, CDR1 MGHDK and CDR2 SYGVNS. V dropped 8 bases and J dropped 8; count of bases not matched to a gene: 9. The CDR3 loop is CASEGTSGADDIQYF. The CDR3 coding sequence is TGTGCCAGCGAAGGGACTAGCGGGGCTGATGACATTCAGTACTTC.

This clonotype was seen only a few times. The chain combines TRBV7-2 with TRBJ2-7, with 14 bases lining up with TRBD2. Germline V gene lookup returns CDR1 SGHTA and CDR2 FQGNSA. This CDR3 is built from 13 residues. J was trimmed by 13 bases and V by 2 bases; bases with no gene match: 4. The CDR3 reads CASSLTGLAGGYF. The DNA of the CDR3 is TGTGCCAGCAGCTTAACAGGACTAGCGGGGGGTTACTTC.

The chain employs TRBV10-3 and TRBJ2-2; maybe TRBD2 (6 bases). V was trimmed by 10 bases and J by 0 bases, leaving 15 bases between them. Germline lookup yields CDR1 ENHRY and CDR2 SYGVKD. The CDR3 has 15 residues. Here the CDR3 DNA reads TGTGCCACCCTAGCGAGTATAACGAACACCGGGGAGCTGTTTTTT. Translation gives CATLASITNTGELFF.

This clonotype turned up a few times. V gene TRBV11-2 combines with J gene TRBJ2-1; TRBD1 agrees at 7 bases. The CDR3 is made up of 16 amino acids. V shed 1 base and J 13 bases; nucleotides not matched to a gene: 16. Germline V gene sequence: CDR1 SGHAT, CDR2 FQNNGV. In DNA, the CDR3 is TGTGCCAGCAGCTTAGGGTACAGGGGACAATGGTCCTTCCAGTTCTTC. Its protein is CASSLGYRGQWSFQFF. The full variable domain, completed using reference TRBV11-2 and TRBJ2-1, is EAGVAQSPRYKIIEKRQSVAFWCNPISGHATLYWYQQILGQGPKLLIQFQNNGVVDDSQLPKDRFSAERLKGVDSTLKIQPAKLEDSAVYLCASSLGYRGQWSFQFFGPGTRLTVL.

This clonotype is a singleton in its sample. The chain joins TRBV20-1 to TRBJ1-6; D not certain. Trimming pared 2 bases from V and 0 bases from J, leaving 11 bases between. Germline CDR1 and CDR2: DFQATT and SNEGSKA (reference sequence). The CDR3 is 16 amino acids. CDR3 loop: CSARKDGYSYNSPLHF. DNA of the CDR3: TGCAGTGCTAGAAAGGACGGATACTCCTATAATTCACCCCTCCACTTT.

The rearrangement uses TRBV4-1 and TRBJ1-2; D is undetermined. This CDR3 is 13 amino acids long. The V and J ends lost 2 bases and 2 bases respectively, with 6 bases between them. Germline V lookup: CDR1 MGHRA, CDR2 YSYEKL. CDR3 nucleotides: TGCGCCAGCAGCCAAAGTACGAACTATGGCTACACCTTC. Translation gives CASSQSTNYGYTF.

The chain employs TRBV14 and TRBJ2-1; D is undetermined. CDR3 size: 12 residues. Trimming took off 8 bases at V and 1 base at J, with 6 bases between the two ends. Germline V lookup: CDR1 SGHDN, CDR2 FVKESK. CDR3 loop: CASGFSYNEQFF. CDR3 sequence (DNA): TGTGCCAGCGGGTTTTCCTACAATGAGCAGTTCTTC.

The chain is built from TRBV7-8 and TRBJ1-1; D is ambiguous. The V gene's germline CDR1 is SGHVS and CDR2 FQNEAQ. Trimming took off 4 bases at V and 0 bases at J, with 9 bases between the two ends. The CDR3 loop spans 14 amino acids. The CDR3 region is CASSSNPMNTEAFF. The CDR3 DNA reads TGTGCCAGCAGCTCAAACCCTATGAACACTGAAGCTTTCTTT.

The chain links TRBV27 to TRBJ2-2; D call uncertain. CDR3 length equals 16 residues. The germline V gene has CDR1 MNHEY and CDR2 SMNVEV (reference sequence). Trimming shortened V by 2 bases and J by 1 base, and 11 bases separated the two germline ends. CDR3 sequence: CASSLLGTLNTGELFF. CDR3 nucleotide sequence: TGTGCCAGCAGTTTACTCGGCACCTTGAACACCGGGGAGCTGTTTTTT.

The rearrangement links TRBV27 to TRBJ1-2; D gene unclear. The CDR3 has 12 amino acids. Germline CDR1 and CDR2: MNHEY and SMNVEV (reference sequence). Trimming shortened V by 3 bases and J by 8 bases, and 10 bases separated the two germline ends. The CDR3 loop reads CASSLVGKGYTF. The CDR3 DNA sequence: TGTGCCAGCAGTTTGGTGGGGAAGGGCTACACCTTC.

Ten or more counts support this clonotype. This chain joins TRBV12-3 or TRBV12-4 and TRBJ2-3; D tentatively fits TRBD1 or TRBD2 (7 bases each). V was pared by 8 bases and J by 4 bases, with 13 bases between. The CDR3 has 13 residues. Here the CDR3 reads CASWAGGADTQYF. In DNA, the CDR3 is TGTGCCAGCTGGGCAGGGGGGGCAGATACGCAGTATTTT.

This clonotype occurred many times. The chain combines TRBV6-2 or TRBV6-3 with TRBJ1-1; D is uncertain. The germline V gene encodes CDR1 MNHEY and CDR2 SVGEGT. The CDR3 contains 14 residues. Between the trimmed V and J ends, which lost 6 bases and 4 bases, there was a span of 15 bases. CDR3 residues: CASRATGVGTEAFF. CDR3 DNA sequence: TGTGCCAGCAGAGCTACCGGGGTTGGCACTGAAGCTTTCTTT.

Only a few counts were recorded for this clonotype. The chain couples TRBV4-2 to TRBJ1-4; no clear D gene. Germline assignment: CDR1 LGHNA and CDR2 YNFKEQ. There are 18 residues in the CDR3. V was cut by 1 base and J by 3 bases, with 18 bases left in between. The CDR3: CASSQGQGGGGPNEKLFF. DNA for the CDR3: TGTGCCAGCAGCCAAGGCCAAGGAGGCGGCGGTCCTAATGAAAAACTGTTTTTT.

This clonotype was counted a few times. This sequence joins TRBV7-4 and TRBJ1-4; D possibly corresponds to TRBD1 (6 bases). Germline lookup yields CDR1 SGHVT and CDR2 SQSDAQ. This CDR3 contains 15 residues. V lost 5 bases and J lost 7, with 17 bases in between. Written as DNA, the CDR3 is TGTGCCAGCAGCCTATGGACAGACTCAGCTGAAAAACTGTTTTTT. It codes for CASSLWTDSAEKLFF.

The V gene is TRBV27, the J gene TRBJ2-1; tentatively, D is TRBD2 (5 bases). This CDR3 spans 17 amino acids. Germline V gives CDR1 MNHEY, CDR2 SMNVEV (reference sequence). Trimming left V 0 bases short and J 0 bases short, with 12 bases between. CDR3 residues: CASSLSGILSSYNEQFF. The CDR3 DNA reads as TGTGCCAGCAGTTTATCCGGGATACTTAGCTCCTACAATGAGCAGTTCTTC.

The CDR3, as DNA: TGTGCCAGCAGCTTAGCGCCGGGGAATCAGGAAAAACTGTTTTTT. It translates to CASSLAPGNQEKLFF. The chain employs TRBV7-2 and TRBJ1-4; D is uncertain. V was pared by 0 bases and J by 8 bases, with 13 bases between. The CDR3 has 15 amino acids. Per germline, CDR1 SGHTA and CDR2 FQGNSA.

The J gene is TRBJ2-1, the V gene TRBV27; D is perhaps TRBD1 (7 bases). V gave up 1 base and J gave up 10 bases, with 32 bases separating them. This CDR3 region has 20 residues. Germline CDR1 is MNHEY and CDR2 is SMNVEV (reference sequence). Here the CDR3 reads CASSLFGPGTGTGPGGEQFF. DNA of the CDR3: TGTGCCAGCAGTTTATTTGGCCCGGGGACGGGAACGGGCCCAGGGGGGGAGCAGTTCTTC.

The V and J genes are TRBV4-1 and TRBJ2-7; tentative D call: TRBD1 (6 bases). CDR1 and CDR2 (germline): MGHRA, YSYEKL. CDR3 length: 15 amino acids. Trimming shortened V by 3 bases and J by 2 bases, and 14 bases separated the two germline ends. CDR3 residues: CASSQNQGFAYEQYF. CDR3 nucleotides: TGCGCCAGCAGCCAGAACCAGGGGTTCGCCTACGAGCAGTACTTC.

This clonotype was recorded at least ten times. This chain links TRBV6-1 with TRBJ2-1, with 10 bases aligning to TRBD1. V lost 5 bases, J lost 5 bases, and 12 bases stayed unmatched. Germline CDR1 is MNHNS and CDR2 is SASEGT. The CDR3 length is 17 residues. CDR3 nucleotides: TGTGCCAGCAGTTCATTTAAGGGGACAGGGGCCCACAATGAGCAGTTCTTC. It encodes CASSSFKGTGAHNEQFF.

Only a few counts were recorded for this clonotype. V and J are TRBV11-2 and TRBJ1-1; the D is unclear. Germline V CDR1 and CDR2: SGHAT, FQNNGV. The germline V and J ends were trimmed by 1 base and 1 base, with 13 bases remaining between them. This CDR3 comprises 16 residues. The CDR3 DNA follows: TGTGCCAGCAGCTTAGTCGTCCGCAGAGGGAACACTGAAGCTTTCTTT. It yields the protein CASSLVVRRGNTEAFF. The entire variable domain, with the rest obtained from reference TRBV11-2 and TRBJ1-1, is as follows: EAGVAQSPRYKIIEKRQSVAFWCNPISGHATLYWYQQILGQGPKLLIQFQNNGVVDDSQLPKDRFSAERLKGVDSTLKIQPAKLEDSAVYLCASSLVVRRGNTEAFFGQGTRLTVV.

This chain uses TRBV10-3 with TRBJ1-5; the match to TRBD1 covers 10 bases. The CDR3 totals 16 residues. CDR1 is ENHRY and CDR2 is SYGVKD in the germline V gene. V shed 4 bases, J shed 5 bases, and the junction held 8 bases outside the gene matches. CDR3 nucleotides: TGTGCCATCAGTGGGGGGGGGACAGGGGAAGATCAGCCCCAGCATTTT. Translation gives CAISGGGTGEDQPQHF.